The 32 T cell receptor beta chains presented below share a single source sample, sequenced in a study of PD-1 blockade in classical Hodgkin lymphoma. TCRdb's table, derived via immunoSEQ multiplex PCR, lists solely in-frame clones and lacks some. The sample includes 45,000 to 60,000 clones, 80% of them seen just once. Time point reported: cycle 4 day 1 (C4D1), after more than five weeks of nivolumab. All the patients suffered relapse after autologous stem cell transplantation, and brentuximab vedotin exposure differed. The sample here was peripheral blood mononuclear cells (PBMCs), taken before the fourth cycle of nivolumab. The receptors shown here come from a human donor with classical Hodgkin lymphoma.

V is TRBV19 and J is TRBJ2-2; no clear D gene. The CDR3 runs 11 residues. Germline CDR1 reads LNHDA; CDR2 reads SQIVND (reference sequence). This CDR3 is CGAGNTGELFF. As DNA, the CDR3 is TGTGGAGCAGGGAACACCGGGGAGCTGTTTTTT.

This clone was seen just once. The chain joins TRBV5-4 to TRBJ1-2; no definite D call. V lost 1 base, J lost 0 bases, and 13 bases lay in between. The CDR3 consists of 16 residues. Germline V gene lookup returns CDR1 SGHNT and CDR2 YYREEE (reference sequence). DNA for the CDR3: TGTGCCAGCAGCTTGCAAAACCGACAAGCTAACTATGGCTACACCTTC. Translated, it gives CASSLQNRQANYGYTF. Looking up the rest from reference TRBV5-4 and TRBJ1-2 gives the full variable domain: ETGVTQSPTHLIKTRGQQVTLRCSSQSGHNTVSWYQQALGQGPQFIFQYYREEENGRGNFPPRFSGLQFPNYSSELNVNALELDDSALYLCASSLQNRQANYGYTFGSGTRLTVV.

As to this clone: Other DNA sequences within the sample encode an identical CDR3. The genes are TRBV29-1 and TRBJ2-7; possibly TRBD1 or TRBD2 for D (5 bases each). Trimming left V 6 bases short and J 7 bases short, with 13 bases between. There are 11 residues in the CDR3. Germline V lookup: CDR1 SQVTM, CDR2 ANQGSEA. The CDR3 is CSVLGVGEQYF. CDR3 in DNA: TGCAGCGTGCTGGGGGTGGGGGAGCAGTACTTC.

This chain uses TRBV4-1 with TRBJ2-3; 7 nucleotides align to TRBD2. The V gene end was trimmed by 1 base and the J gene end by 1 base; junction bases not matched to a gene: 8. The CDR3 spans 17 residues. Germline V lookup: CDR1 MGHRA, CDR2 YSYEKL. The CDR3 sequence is CASSQVRSSGGTDTQYF. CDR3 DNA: TGCGCCAGCAGCCAAGTTCGCTCCAGCGGGGGCACAGATACGCAGTATTTT.

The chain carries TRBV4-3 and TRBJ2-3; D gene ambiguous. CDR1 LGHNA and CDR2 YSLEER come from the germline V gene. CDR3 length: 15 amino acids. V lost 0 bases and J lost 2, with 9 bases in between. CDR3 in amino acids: CASSQDHTHTDTQYF. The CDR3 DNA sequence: TGCGCCAGCAGCCAAGATCACACTCACACAGATACGCAGTATTTT.

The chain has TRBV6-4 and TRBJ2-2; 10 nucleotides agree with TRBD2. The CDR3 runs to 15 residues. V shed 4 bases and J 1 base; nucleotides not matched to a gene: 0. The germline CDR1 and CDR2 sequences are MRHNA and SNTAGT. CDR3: CASSASGGNTGELFF. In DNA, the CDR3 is TGTGCCAGCAGTGCTAGCGGGGGGAACACCGGGGAGCTGTTTTTT.

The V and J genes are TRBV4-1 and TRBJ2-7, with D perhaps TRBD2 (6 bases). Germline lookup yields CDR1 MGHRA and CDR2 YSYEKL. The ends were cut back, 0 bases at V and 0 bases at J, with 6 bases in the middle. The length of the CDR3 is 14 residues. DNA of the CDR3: TGCGCCAGCAGCCAAGAGGACTACTCCTACGAGCAGTACTTC. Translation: CASSQEDYSYEQYF.

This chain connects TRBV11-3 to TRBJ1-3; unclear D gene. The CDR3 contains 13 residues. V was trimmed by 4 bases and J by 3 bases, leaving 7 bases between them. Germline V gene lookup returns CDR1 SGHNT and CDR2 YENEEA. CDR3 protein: CASSSQLGNTIYF. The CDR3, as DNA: TGTGCCAGCAGCTCCCAACTTGGAAACACCATATATTTT.

In nucleotides, the CDR3 is TGCGCCAGCAGCTCGGACGGGGCCTCCAAAAACATTCAGTACTTC. Translation gives CASSSDGASKNIQYF. V and J are TRBV5-1 and TRBJ2-4; D is perhaps TRBD1 or TRBD2 (5 bases each). Trimming left V 3 bases short and J 2 bases short, with 12 bases between. CDR3 length equals 15 residues. Germline V gene sequence: CDR1 SGHRS, CDR2 YFSETQ.

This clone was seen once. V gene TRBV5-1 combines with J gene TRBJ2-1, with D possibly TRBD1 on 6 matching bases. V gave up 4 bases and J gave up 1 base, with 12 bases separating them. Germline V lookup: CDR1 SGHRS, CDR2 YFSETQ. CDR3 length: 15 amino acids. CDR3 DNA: TGCGCCAGCAGCCAAGGGGGTCTGTCCTACAATGAGCAGTTCTTC. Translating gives CASSQGGLSYNEQFF.

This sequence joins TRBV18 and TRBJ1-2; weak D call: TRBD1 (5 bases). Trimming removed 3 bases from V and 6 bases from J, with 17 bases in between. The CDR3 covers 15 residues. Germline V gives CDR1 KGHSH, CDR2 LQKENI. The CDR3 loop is CASSPLDNIGDGYTF. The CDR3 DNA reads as TGTGCCAGCTCACCCCTGGACAATATTGGGGATGGCTACACCTTC.

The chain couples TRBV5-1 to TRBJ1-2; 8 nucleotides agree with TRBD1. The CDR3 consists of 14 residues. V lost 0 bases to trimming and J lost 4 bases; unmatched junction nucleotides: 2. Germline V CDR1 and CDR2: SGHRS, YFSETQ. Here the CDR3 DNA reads TGCGCCAGCAGCTTGGGGGACAGGTCCTATGGCTACACCTTC. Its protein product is CASSLGDRSYGYTF. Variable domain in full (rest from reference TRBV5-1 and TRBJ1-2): KAGVTQTPRYLIKTRGQQVTLSCSPISGHRSVSWYQQTPGQGLQFLFEYFSETQRNKGNFPGRFSGRQFSNSRSEMNVSTLELGDSALYLCASSLGDRSYGYTFGSGTRLTVV.

CDR3 amino acids: CASSLGADTQYF. Here the CDR3 DNA reads TGTGCCAGTAGCCTCGGCGCAGATACGCAGTATTTT. The rearrangement uses TRBV19 and TRBJ2-3; D remains ambiguous. CDR1 is LNHDA, CDR2 SQIVND, per germline (reference sequence). The V gene lost 6 bases and the J gene lost 4 bases, with 8 bases spanning the gap. The CDR3 is 12 amino acids.

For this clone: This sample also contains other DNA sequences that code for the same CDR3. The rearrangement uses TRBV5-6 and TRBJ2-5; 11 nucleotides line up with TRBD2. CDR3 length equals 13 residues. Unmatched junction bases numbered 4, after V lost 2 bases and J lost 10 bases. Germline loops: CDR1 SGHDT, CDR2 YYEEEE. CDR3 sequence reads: CASSFGLAGVQYF. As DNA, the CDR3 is TGTGCCAGCAGCTTCGGACTAGCGGGTGTCCAGTACTTC.

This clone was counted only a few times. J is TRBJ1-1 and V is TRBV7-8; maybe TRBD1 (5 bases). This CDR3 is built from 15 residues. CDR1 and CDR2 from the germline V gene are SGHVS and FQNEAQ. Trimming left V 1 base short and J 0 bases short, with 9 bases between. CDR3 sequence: CASSLGDRLNTEAFF. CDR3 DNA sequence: TGTGCCAGCAGCTTAGGGGACCGTCTGAACACTGAAGCTTTCTTT.

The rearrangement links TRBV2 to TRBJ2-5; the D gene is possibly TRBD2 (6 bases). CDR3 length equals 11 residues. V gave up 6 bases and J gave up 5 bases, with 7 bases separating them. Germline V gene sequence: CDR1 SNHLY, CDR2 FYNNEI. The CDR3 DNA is TGTGCCAGCAGGGGGACTGAGACCCAGTACTTC. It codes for CASRGTETQYF.

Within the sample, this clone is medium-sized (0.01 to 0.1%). The CDR3 region has the DNA TGTGCCAGCAGCTTAGGGCCGGGGGACTCACCCCTCCACTTT. This translates into CASSLGPGDSPLHF. The chain has TRBV5-4 and TRBJ1-6; D perhaps matches TRBD1 (5 bases). This CDR3 has 14 residues. Trimming left V 2 bases short and J 10 bases short, with 13 bases between. Germline V gene lookup returns CDR1 SGHNT and CDR2 YYREEE (reference sequence).

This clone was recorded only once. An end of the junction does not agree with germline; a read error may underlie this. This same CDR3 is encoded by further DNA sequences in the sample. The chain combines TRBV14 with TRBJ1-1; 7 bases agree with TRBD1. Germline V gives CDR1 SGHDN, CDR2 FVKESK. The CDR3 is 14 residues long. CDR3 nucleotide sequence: TGTGCCAGTAGCCAAGCACAGGGGAAGGGGGAAGCTTTCTTT. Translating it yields CASSQAQGKGEAFF.

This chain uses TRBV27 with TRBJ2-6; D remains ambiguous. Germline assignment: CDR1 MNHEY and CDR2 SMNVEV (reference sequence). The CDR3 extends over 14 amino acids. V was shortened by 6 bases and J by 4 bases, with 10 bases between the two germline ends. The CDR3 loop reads CASSLDAGANVLTF. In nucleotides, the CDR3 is TGTGCCAGCAGCTTGGATGCAGGGGCCAACGTCCTGACTTTC.

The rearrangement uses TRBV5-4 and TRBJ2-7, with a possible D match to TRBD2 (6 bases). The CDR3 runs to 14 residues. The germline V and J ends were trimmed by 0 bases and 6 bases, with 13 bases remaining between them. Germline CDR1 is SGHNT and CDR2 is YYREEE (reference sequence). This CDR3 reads CASSLERLDGEQYF. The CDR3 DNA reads TGTGCCAGCAGCTTGGAAAGACTAGATGGCGAGCAGTACTTC.

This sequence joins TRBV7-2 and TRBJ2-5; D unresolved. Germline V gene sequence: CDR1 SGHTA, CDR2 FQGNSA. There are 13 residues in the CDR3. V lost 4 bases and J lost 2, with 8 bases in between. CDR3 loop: CASSSIHQETQYF. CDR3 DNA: TGTGCCAGCAGCTCAATACATCAAGAGACCCAGTACTTC.

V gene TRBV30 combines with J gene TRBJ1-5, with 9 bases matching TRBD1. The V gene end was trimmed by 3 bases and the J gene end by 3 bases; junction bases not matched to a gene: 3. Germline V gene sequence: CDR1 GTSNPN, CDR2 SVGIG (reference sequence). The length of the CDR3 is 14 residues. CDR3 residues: CAWRGQGSNQPQHF. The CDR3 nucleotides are TGTGCCTGGAGGGGACAGGGATCCAATCAGCCCCAGCATTTT.

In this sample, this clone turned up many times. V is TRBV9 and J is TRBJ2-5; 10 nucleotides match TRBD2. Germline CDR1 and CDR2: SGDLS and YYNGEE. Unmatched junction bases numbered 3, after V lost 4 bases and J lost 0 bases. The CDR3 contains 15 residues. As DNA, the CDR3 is TGTGCCAGCAGCCGAGCGGGGGGGTACCAAGAGACCCAGTACTTC. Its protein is CASSRAGGYQETQYF.

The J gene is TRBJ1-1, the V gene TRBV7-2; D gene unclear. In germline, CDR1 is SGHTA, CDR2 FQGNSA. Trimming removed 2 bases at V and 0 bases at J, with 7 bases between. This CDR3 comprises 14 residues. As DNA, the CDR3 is TGTGCCAGCAGCTTACGCAGCCTGAACACTGAAGCTTTCTTT. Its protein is CASSLRSLNTEAFF. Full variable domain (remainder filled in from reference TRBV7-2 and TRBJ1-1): GAGVSQSPSNKVTEKGKDVELRCDPISGHTALYWYRQSLGQGLEFLIYFQGNSAPDKSGLPSDRFSAERTGGSVSTLTIQRTQQEDSAVYLCASSLRSLNTEAFFGQGTRLTVV.

The CDR3 DNA sequence: TGTGCCAGCAGCGTAGAGGCCGGGGGAAAACTGTTTTTT. Protein product: CASSVEAGGKLFF. This sequence joins TRBV9 and TRBJ1-4, with a weak D call TRBD1 (5 bases). This CDR3 contains 13 residues. Per germline, CDR1 SGDLS and CDR2 YYNGEE. V was pared by 0 bases and J by 10 bases, with 10 bases between.

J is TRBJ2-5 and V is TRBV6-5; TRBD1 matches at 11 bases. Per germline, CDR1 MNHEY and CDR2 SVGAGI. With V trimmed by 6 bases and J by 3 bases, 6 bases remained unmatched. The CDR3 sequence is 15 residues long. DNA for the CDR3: TGTGCCAGCAGCCGGACAGGGGGCTGGAAAGAGACCCAGTACTTC. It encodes CASSRTGGWKETQYF.

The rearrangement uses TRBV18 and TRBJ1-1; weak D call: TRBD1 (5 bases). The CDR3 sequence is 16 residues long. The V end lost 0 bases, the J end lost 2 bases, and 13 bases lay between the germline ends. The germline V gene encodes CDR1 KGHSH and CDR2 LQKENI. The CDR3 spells CASSPPKGAVNTEAFF. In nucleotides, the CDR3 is TGTGCCAGCTCACCACCGAAAGGGGCAGTTAACACTGAAGCTTTCTTT.

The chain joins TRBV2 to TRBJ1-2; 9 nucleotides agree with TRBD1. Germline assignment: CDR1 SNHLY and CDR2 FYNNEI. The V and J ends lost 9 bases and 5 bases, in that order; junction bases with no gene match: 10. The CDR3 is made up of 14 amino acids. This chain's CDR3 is CARCRDRAPYGYTF. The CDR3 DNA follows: TGTGCCAGGTGCAGGGACAGGGCCCCATATGGCTACACCTTC. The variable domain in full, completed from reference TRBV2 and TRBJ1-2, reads EPEVTQTPSHQVTQMGQEVILRCVPISNHLYFYWYRQILGQKVEFLVSFYNNEISEKSEIFDDQFSVERPDGSNFTLKIRSTKLEDSAMYFCARCRDRAPYGYTFGSGTRLTVV.

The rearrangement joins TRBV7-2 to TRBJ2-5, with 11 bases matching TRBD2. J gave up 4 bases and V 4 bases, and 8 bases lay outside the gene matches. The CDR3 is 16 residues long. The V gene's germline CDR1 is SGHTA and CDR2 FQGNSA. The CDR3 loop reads CASSSHSGGALETQYF. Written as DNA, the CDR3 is TGTGCCAGCAGCTCCCATAGCGGGGGGGCTTTAGAGACCCAGTACTTC.

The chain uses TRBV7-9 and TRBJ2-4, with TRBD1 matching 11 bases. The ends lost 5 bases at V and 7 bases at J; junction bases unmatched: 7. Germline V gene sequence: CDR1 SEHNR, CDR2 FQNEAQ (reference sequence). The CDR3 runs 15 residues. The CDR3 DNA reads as TGTGCCAGCAGCAAAAAGGGGACAGGGGGTAACATTCAGTACTTC. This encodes CASSKKGTGGNIQYF. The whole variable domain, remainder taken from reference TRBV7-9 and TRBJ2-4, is DTGVSQNPRHKITKRGQNVTFRCDPISEHNRLYWYRQTLGQGPEFLTYFQNEAQLEKSRLLSDRFSAERPKGSFSTLEIQRTEQGDSAMYLCASSKKGTGGNIQYFGAGTRLSVL.

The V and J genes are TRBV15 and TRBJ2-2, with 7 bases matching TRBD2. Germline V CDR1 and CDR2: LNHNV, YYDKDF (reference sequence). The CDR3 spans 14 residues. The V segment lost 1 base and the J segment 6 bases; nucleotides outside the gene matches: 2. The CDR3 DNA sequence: TGTGCCACCAGCAGAGGGGAGGGCGCCGGGGAGCTGTTTTTT. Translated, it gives CATSRGEGAGELFF.

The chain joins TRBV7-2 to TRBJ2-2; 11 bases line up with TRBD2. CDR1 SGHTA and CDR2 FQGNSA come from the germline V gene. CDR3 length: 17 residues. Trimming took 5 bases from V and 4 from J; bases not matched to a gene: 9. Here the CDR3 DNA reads TGTGCCAGCAGCCTTAATAGCGGGAGGGCCGTCACCGGGGAGCTGTTTTTT. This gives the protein CASSLNSGRAVTGELFF.